This TCR beta chain was captured in a study of long-term antiretroviral therapy in people with HIV. The length of the CDR3 is 16 residues. The V gene's germline CDR1 is SGHNT and CDR2 YYREEE (reference sequence). V was cut by 3 bases and J by 1 base, with 17 bases left in between. An immunoSEQ assay, version v3.0, was performed at survey level. TCRdb's table, derived via immunoSEQ multiplex PCR, lists solely in-frame clones and lacks some. The table shows 34,000 or so clones, with 65% to 90% occurring only once. This sequence was found in a man aged 18 to 30 with HIV. The source was unsorted PBMCs, collected 3.3 years after starting antiretroviral therapy. The chain is built from TRBV5-4 and TRBJ2-7; weak D call: TRBD2 (6 bases). CDR3 protein: CASSSGSLGGSYEQYF. The DNA for the CDR3 is TGTGCCAGCAGCTCAGGCTCTTTGGGGGGTTCCTACGAGCAGTACTTC.